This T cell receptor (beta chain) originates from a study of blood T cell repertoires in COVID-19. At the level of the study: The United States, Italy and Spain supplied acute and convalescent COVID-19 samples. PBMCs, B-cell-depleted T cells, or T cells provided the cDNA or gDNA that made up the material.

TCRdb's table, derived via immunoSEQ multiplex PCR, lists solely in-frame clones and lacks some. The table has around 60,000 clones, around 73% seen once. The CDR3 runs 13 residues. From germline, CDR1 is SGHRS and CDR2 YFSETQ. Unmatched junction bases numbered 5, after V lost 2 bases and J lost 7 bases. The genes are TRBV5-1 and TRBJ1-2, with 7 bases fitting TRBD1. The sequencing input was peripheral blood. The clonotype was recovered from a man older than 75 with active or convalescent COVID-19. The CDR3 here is CASSFEGALGYTF. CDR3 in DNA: TGCGCCAGCAGCTTTGAGGGGGCGCTTGGCTACACCTTC.